These 19 T cell receptor beta chains were sequenced from one sample in a study of blood T cell repertoires in COVID-19. The assay was immunoSEQ multiplex PCR, and TCRdb's table has in-frame clones only and misses some. The table has 250,000 to 300,000 clones, 80% to 90% seen once. The sequenced material came from peripheral blood. The receptors were sampled from a man older than 75 with acute or convalescent COVID-19.

The CDR3 reads CASSLGLVGYEQYF. The DNA of the CDR3 is TGCGCCAGCAGCCTGGGACTAGTAGGGTACGAGCAGTACTTC. This chain uses TRBV5-1 with TRBJ2-7; TRBD2 matches 8 bases. There are 14 residues in the CDR3. Germline V CDR1 and CDR2: SGHRS, YFSETQ. Germline trimming cut 4 bases from V and 4 bases from J; bases unmatched to any gene: 7.

The V call is TRBV6-5, the J call TRBJ1-1; perhaps TRBD1 as D (6 bases). Germline values: CDR1 MNHEY, CDR2 SVGAGI. CDR3 length equals 12 residues. V dropped 6 bases and J dropped 1 base, with 6 bases sitting between them. CDR3 sequence reads: CASRTGNTEAFF. The CDR3 nucleotides are TGTGCCAGCAGGACAGGGAACACTGAAGCTTTCTTT.

Written as DNA, the CDR3 is TGTGCCACCACAAGAGGACAGGGCAGCTCCTACGAGCAGTACTTC. It specifies CATTRGQGSSYEQYF. The chain uses TRBV28 and TRBJ2-7; 8 bases align to TRBD1. CDR1 is MDHEN, CDR2 SYDVKM, per germline. The CDR3 consists of 15 residues. V was pared by 10 bases and J by 0 bases, with 11 bases of the junction left unmatched.

The rearrangement uses TRBV18 and TRBJ2-3, with D perhaps TRBD1 (6 bases). The V gene's germline CDR1 is KGHSH and CDR2 LQKENI. The CDR3 runs to 13 residues. The V and J ends lost 2 bases and 6 bases respectively, with 9 bases between them. DNA for the CDR3: TGTGCCAGCTCACCAGGGGGCTACGATACGCAGTATTTT. Residues: CASSPGGYDTQYF.

The chain joins TRBV14 to TRBJ1-2, with D hard to call. This CDR3 is built from 13 residues. The V end was cut by 0 bases, the J end by 5 bases, with 7 bases between. Germline V gene lookup returns CDR1 SGHDN and CDR2 FVKESK. The CDR3 here is CASSQDLLYGYTF. The CDR3 nucleotides read TGTGCCAGCAGCCAAGATCTATTGTATGGCTACACCTTC.

This chain uses TRBV27 with TRBJ2-7, with D perhaps TRBD2 (6 bases). The CDR3 has 18 residues. Trimming took 3 bases from V and 2 from J, leaving 23 bases between them. CDR1 and CDR2 from the germline V gene are MNHEY and SMNVEV (reference sequence). This chain's CDR3 is CASSLRTHPGTGAYEQYF. CDR3 DNA sequence: TGTGCCAGCAGTTTGAGGACTCACCCCGGGACTGGCGCCTACGAGCAGTACTTC.

This clone was recorded at least ten times. V gene TRBV20-1 combines with J gene TRBJ2-7, with D possibly being TRBD1 (5 bases). The ends were cut back, 3 bases at V and 4 bases at J, with 10 bases in the middle. The CDR3 covers 12 residues. Per germline, CDR1 DFQATT and CDR2 SNEGSKA (reference sequence). CDR3 in amino acids: CSASLRDYEQYF. CDR3 coding DNA: TGCAGTGCTAGTCTCAGGGATTACGAGCAGTACTTC.

The rearrangement links TRBV11-2 to TRBJ2-7, with D tentatively TRBD1 (5 bases). Germline V gives CDR1 SGHAT, CDR2 FQNNGV. This CDR3 comprises 14 residues. Trimming pared 5 bases from V and 3 bases from J, leaving 14 bases between. CDR3 sequence: CASSHARVYYEQYF. The CDR3 DNA reads as TGTGCCAGCAGCCACGCCAGGGTTTACTACGAGCAGTACTTC. The variable domain in full, with the rest retrieved from reference TRBV11-2 and TRBJ2-7, is EAGVAQSPRYKIIEKRQSVAFWCNPISGHATLYWYQQILGQGPKLLIQFQNNGVVDDSQLPKDRFSAERLKGVDSTLKIQPAKLEDSAVYLCASSHARVYYEQYFGPGTRLTVT.

The chain is built from TRBV28 and TRBJ2-4, with 8 bases that match TRBD2. Germline CDR1 reads MDHEN; CDR2 reads SYDVKM. Trimming at V came to 4 bases and at J to 14 bases, leaving 7 bases not matched to a gene. This CDR3 contains 12 residues. The CDR3 region is CASSSPPGGEYF. The CDR3 DNA follows: TGTGCCAGCAGTTCCCCTCCGGGGGGGGAGTACTTC. The whole variable domain, remainder taken from reference TRBV28 and TRBJ2-4, is DVKVTQSSRYLVKRTGEKVFLECVQDMDHENMFWYRQDPGLGLRLIYFSYDVKMKEKGDIPEGYSVSREKKERFSLILESASTNQTSMYLCASSSPPGGEYFGAGTRLSVL.

V gene TRBV24-1 combines with J gene TRBJ2-1; 8 bases match TRBD1. The V gene's germline CDR1 is KGHDR and CDR2 SFDVKD. J gave up 4 bases and V 4 bases, and 11 bases lay outside the gene matches. The CDR3 has 17 residues. Here the CDR3 reads CATSDPSTGGVYNEQFF. For the CDR3, the DNA is TGTGCCACCAGTGACCCATCAACAGGGGGAGTATACAATGAGCAGTTCTTC.

V and J are TRBV2 and TRBJ1-1; weak D call: TRBD1 (6 bases). Germline loops: CDR1 SNHLY, CDR2 FYNNEI. V lost 6 bases and J lost 4, with 18 bases in between. This CDR3 contains 15 residues. The CDR3 region has the DNA TGTGCCAGCAGGTTAGAACAGGGAGTGGGCACTGAAGCTTTCTTT. As protein: CASRLEQGVGTEAFF.

The V call is TRBV3-1 (or the pseudogene TRBV3-2), the J call TRBJ2-5; maybe TRBD2 (7 bases). CDR3 length: 17 residues. In germline, CDR1 is LGHDT, CDR2 YNNKEL (reference sequence). V lost 1 base and J 1 base, leaving 16 bases between the germline ends. The DNA of the CDR3 is TGTGCCAGCAGCCAAGGCCCTGGGCGGGGGCCCCAAGAGACCCAGTACTTC. It encodes CASSQGPGRGPQETQYF.

This rearrangement joins TRBV2 to TRBJ2-3; 9 bases are shared with TRBD1. V shed 7 bases and J 4 bases; nucleotides not matched to a gene: 6. Germline CDR1 SNHLY, CDR2 FYNNEI. The length of the CDR3 is 14 residues. CDR3: CASNRDRVPDTQYF. As DNA, the CDR3 is TGTGCCAGCAATAGGGACAGGGTCCCAGATACGCAGTATTTT.

CDR3 sequence (DNA): TGTGCCAGCAGCCCGCGACTAGAAGGCAAAGAGACCCAGTACTTC. It specifies CASSPRLEGKETQYF. J is TRBJ2-5 and V is TRBV5-4; D is possibly TRBD2 (6 bases). The CDR3 length is 15 residues. V gave up 4 bases and J gave up 3 bases, with 16 bases separating them. Germline V CDR1 and CDR2: SGHNT, YYREEE (reference sequence).

The J gene is TRBJ1-1, the V gene TRBV18; D perhaps matches TRBD1 (6 bases). Germline V gives CDR1 KGHSH, CDR2 LQKENI. The CDR3 is made up of 14 amino acids. The V end lost 1 base, the J end lost 7 bases, and 13 bases lay between the germline ends. In DNA form, the CDR3 reads TGTGCCAGCTCACCACGGGCAGGGGAGGGTGAAGCTTTCTTT. Translating gives CASSPRAGEGEAFF.

The chain employs TRBV21-1 and TRBJ1-2. TRBV21-1 is a documented pseudogene. This CDR3 comprises 16 residues. CDR3 in DNA: TGTGCCAGCAGCAAGGGTATAGGGACTTTCTTCTATGGCTACACCTTC. Translation: CASSKGIGTFFYGYTF.

V gene TRBV6-5 combines with J gene TRBJ1-6; TRBD1 aligns across 7 bases. The CDR3 runs to 15 residues. CDR1 is MNHEY and CDR2 is SVGAGI in the germline V gene. V dropped 2 bases and J dropped 7; count of bases not matched to a gene: 5. The CDR3 is CASSYNRGSNSPLHF. The CDR3 coding sequence is TGTGCCAGCAGTTACAACAGGGGATCGAATTCACCCCTCCACTTT.

The CDR3 protein is CASSLVESSGEKLFF. In DNA, the CDR3 is TGTGCCAGCAGCTTAGTAGAATCGTCAGGTGAAAAACTGTTTTTT. The rearrangement uses TRBV7-9 and TRBJ1-4; D gene unclear. V was clipped by 1 base and J by 7 bases, with 13 bases between them. Germline CDR1 SEHNR, CDR2 FQNEAQ (reference sequence). The CDR3 totals 15 residues.

This sequence joins TRBV14 and TRBJ2-5, with D hard to call. This CDR3 region has 14 residues. The V and J ends lost 4 bases and 1 base respectively, with 10 bases between them. Germline-derived CDR1 and CDR2 are SGHDN and FVKESK. The CDR3 DNA reads as TGTGCCAGCAGCCGCCGGAGTTTCCAAGAGACCCAGTACTTC. Protein product: CASSRRSFQETQYF.